Following are 14 T cell receptor beta chains from one sample sequenced in a study of beta chain features in type 1 diabetes. Study-level points and caveats: Across all four CD4+ subsets, people with type 1 diabetes showed modestly shorter TCRB CDR3s.

Investigators reverse transcribed all isolated RNA, so they sequenced expressed TCRB transcripts. Profiled with immunoSEQ multiplex PCR; TCRdb holds only in-frame clones, not every one. Here the sample spans 100,000 to 150,000 clones, approximately 15% being singletons. These receptors are not linked to any known antigen. The sequenced material came from central memory CD4+ T cells from blood. Receptor source: a man younger than 35 with type 1 diabetes.

The rearrangement joins TRBV29-1 to TRBJ2-2, with TRBD2 identical over 8 bases. The CDR3 covers 14 residues. The germline gives CDR1 SQVTM, CDR2 ANQGSEA. The CDR3 DNA sequence: TGCGCAGGATGGCTAGCGGGGAACACCGGGGAGCTGTTTTTT. Amino acids: CAGWLAGNTGELFF.

The V gene is TRBV19, the J gene TRBJ2-5; tentative D call: TRBD2 (6 bases). Between the trimmed V and J ends, which lost 3 bases and 5 bases, there was a span of 13 bases. This CDR3 contains 14 residues. CDR1 is LNHDA and CDR2 is SQIVND in the germline V gene (reference sequence). The CDR3 reads CASSILGGRETQYF. The CDR3 DNA reads TGTGCCAGTAGTATTCTCGGGGGTCGGGAGACCCAGTACTTC.

This clone has just a few counts. The chain uses TRBV28 and TRBJ1-1; D possibly corresponds to TRBD1 (5 bases). The CDR3 is 13 amino acids. Germline V lookup: CDR1 MDHEN, CDR2 SYDVKM. Trimming cost V 6 bases and J 1 base, with 9 bases left between them. The CDR3 here is CASSPGQNTEAFF. DNA for the CDR3: TGTGCCAGCAGCCCCGGACAGAACACTGAAGCTTTCTTT.

This clone was seen only a few times. The chain employs TRBV5-6 and TRBJ2-7; TRBD1 agrees at 10 bases. The germline CDR1 and CDR2 sequences are SGHDT and YYEEEE. After removal of 5 bases from V and 2 bases from J, the junction contained 4 bases not matched to a gene. The CDR3 has 14 residues. The CDR3 DNA is TGTGCCAGCAGTTGGGACAGGGGAGCCTACGAGCAGTACTTC. It translates to CASSWDRGAYEQYF.

The table lists this clone with a few counts. This sequence joins TRBV28 and TRBJ1-5; 10 nucleotides line up with TRBD1. The CDR3 is 15 amino acids. The V segment lost 2 bases and the J segment 6 bases; nucleotides outside the gene matches: 4. CDR1 and CDR2 from the germline V gene are MDHEN and SYDVKM. CDR3 DNA sequence: TGTGCCAGCAGTTTACCCGGGACAGGGGCTCAGCCCCAGCATTTT. The encoded protein is CASSLPGTGAQPQHF.

The chain combines TRBV9 with TRBJ2-1; 9 bases align to TRBD2. CDR3 length equals 15 residues. The germline gives CDR1 SGDLS, CDR2 YYNGEE. V shed 0 bases and J 2 bases; nucleotides not matched to a gene: 0. DNA of the CDR3: TGTGCCAGCAGCGTAGGCGGGGGGGCCTACAATGAGCAGTTCTTC. It is translated as CASSVGGGAYNEQFF.

The chain carries TRBV30 and TRBJ2-1; D not resolved. From germline, CDR1 is GTSNPN and CDR2 SVGIG (reference sequence). Deletions cut 5 bases from V and 2 bases from J, with 4 bases between. The CDR3 has 11 residues. Here the CDR3 reads CAWGTYNEQFF. The CDR3 coding sequence is TGTGCCTGGGGGACCTACAATGAGCAGTTCTTC.

The CDR3 DNA reads as TGCGCCAGCAGCCTCCCTCCCTACAATGAGCAGTTCTTC. This translates into CASSLPPYNEQFF. V gene TRBV4-1 combines with J gene TRBJ2-1; D is unresolved. Per germline, CDR1 MGHRA and CDR2 YSYEKL. This CDR3 region has 13 residues. V shed 4 bases and J shed 2 bases, with 6 bases lying between them.

V is TRBV18 and J is TRBJ1-4; D is uncertain. CDR1 and CDR2 (germline): KGHSH, LQKENI. V shed 4 bases and J shed 5 bases, with 14 bases lying between them. CDR3 length equals 15 residues. In nucleotides, the CDR3 is TGTGCCAGCTCACTGAAGGGAGGCAGAAATGAAAAACTGTTTTTT. Translation gives CASSLKGGRNEKLFF.

This clone was seen a few times. V usage is TRBV9 and J usage is TRBJ2-3; D is ambiguous. CDR1 and CDR2 from the germline V gene are SGDLS and YYNGEE. With 2 bases removed from V and 1 base from J, the gap between germline ends came to 8 bases. The CDR3 length is 14 residues. As DNA, the CDR3 is TGTGCCAGCAGCGTCGGAATACGCACAGATACGCAGTATTTT. It translates to CASSVGIRTDTQYF. Together with reference TRBV9 and TRBJ2-3, the CDR3 gives the full variable domain: DSGVTQTPKHLITATGQRVTLRCSPRSGDLSVYWYQQSLDQGLQFLIQYYNGEERAKGNILERFSAQQFPDLHSELNLSSLELGDSALYFCASSVGIRTDTQYFGPGTRLTVL.

This clone was seen many times. The chain has TRBV5-6 and TRBJ2-3; D possibly matches TRBD1 or TRBD2 (5 bases each). Trimming removed 0 bases at V and 7 bases at J, with 15 bases between. Germline V gene lookup returns CDR1 SGHDT and CDR2 YYEEEE. This CDR3 comprises 15 residues. The CDR3 DNA reads TGTGCCAGCAGCTTGGGCAGACCGGGGCTAAATACGCAGTATTTT. This codes for CASSLGRPGLNTQYF.

The chain employs TRBV6-5 and TRBJ2-7; the match to TRBD2 covers 8 bases. The CDR3 runs to 14 residues. Germline assignment: CDR1 MNHEY and CDR2 SVGAGI. The ends lost 4 bases at V and 2 bases at J; junction bases unmatched: 4. The CDR3 DNA is TGTGCCAGCAGTTCGAGCGGGGGCCCCTACGAGCAGTACTTC. It specifies CASSSSGGPYEQYF.

The chain recombines TRBV2 with TRBJ2-1, with unresolved D. This CDR3 has 14 residues. Trimming removed 3 bases at V and 8 bases at J, with 14 bases between. CDR1 is SNHLY and CDR2 is FYNNEI in the germline V gene. The CDR3 DNA reads as TGTGCCAGCAGTGAGACGACGTCTCTGGATGAGCAGTTCTTC. Residues: CASSETTSLDEQFF.

This clone was counted between two and nine times. The V call is TRBV6-1, the J call TRBJ1-4; 7 positions agree with TRBD1. The germline CDR1 and CDR2 sequences are MNHNS and SASEGT. This CDR3 is 15 amino acids long. V lost 3 bases to trimming and J lost 4 bases; unmatched junction nucleotides: 5. CDR3 in DNA: TGTGCCAGCAGTGATGGGGACAGCTTTAATGAAAAACTGTTTTTT. Amino acids: CASSDGDSFNEKLFF.